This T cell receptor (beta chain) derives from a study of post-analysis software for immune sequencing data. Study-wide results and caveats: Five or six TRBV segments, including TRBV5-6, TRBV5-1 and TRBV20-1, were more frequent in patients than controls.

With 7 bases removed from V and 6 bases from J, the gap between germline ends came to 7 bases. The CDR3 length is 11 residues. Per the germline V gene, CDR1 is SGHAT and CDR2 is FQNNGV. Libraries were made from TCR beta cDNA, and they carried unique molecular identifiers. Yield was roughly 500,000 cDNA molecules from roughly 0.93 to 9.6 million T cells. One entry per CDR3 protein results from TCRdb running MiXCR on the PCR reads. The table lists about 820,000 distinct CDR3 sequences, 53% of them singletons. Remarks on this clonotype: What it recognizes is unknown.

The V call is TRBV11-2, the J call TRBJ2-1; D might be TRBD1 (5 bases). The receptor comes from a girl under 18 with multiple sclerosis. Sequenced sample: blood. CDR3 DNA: TGTGCCAGCATCAGGGCCAATGAGCAGTTCTTC. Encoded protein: CASIRANEQFF.